This is a list of T cell receptor beta chains from one sample in a study of blood T cell repertoires in COVID-19. Sequenced by immunoSEQ multiplex PCR; TCRdb stores in-frame clones only, minus some. This table has 350,000 to 400,000 clones, 80% to 90% appearing once. The sequenced sample was peripheral blood. Source of these receptors: an older woman with COVID-19, enrolled during active disease. The conserved cysteine and the conserved F or W are not part of the CDR3 here.

TRBV2	TRBJ2-7	ASSIGRQGNEQY
TRBV6-5	TRBJ1-2	ASSYGGTNYGYT
TRBV7-9	TRBJ2-5	ASSLVGGEQETQY
TRBV24-1	TRBJ2-1	ATSAATGDTYNEQF
TRBV9	TRBJ2-4	ASSETPGQENIQY
TRBV19	TRBJ2-3	ATARGHNKDTQY
TRBV4-3	TRBJ2-1	ASSQPLGGGADEQF
TRBV18	TRBJ2-7	ASSPPGQSVYEQY
TRBV5-1	TRBJ1-6	ASRSGTFTRSPLH
TRBV7-6	TRBJ1-1	ASSPQPSGTGNTEAF
TRBV11-3	TRBJ2-7	ASSSGQGWNEQY
TRBV19	TRBJ1-3	ASSMGGQDTIY
TRBV7-2	TRBJ2-1	ASSSRQLRVSSYNEQF
TRBV11-3	TRBJ1-6	ASSLDRVMGGDSHSPLH
TRBV7-9	TRBJ2-5	ASSFPRTQYQETQY
TRBV9	TRBJ2-1	ASSIRLDPSSYNEQF
TRBV19	TRBJ1-1	ASRPTENTEAF
TRBV7-6	TRBJ2-3	ASSARMTSGGPDTQY
TRBV7-9	TRBJ2-3	ASSLRGITDTQY
TRBV6-5	TRBJ1-2	ASKQGGWVGGYT
TRBV7-8	TRBJ2-2	ASEVTGELF
TRBV3-1/TRBV3-2	TRBJ2-5	ASSQGVLSAETQY
TRBV7-2	TRBJ2-3	ASSLARGSGGLDTQY
TRBV5-1	TRBJ2-5	ASSWGLAVPQETQY
TRBV5-4	TRBJ1-1	ASSRGEDRRNTEAF
TRBV14	TRBJ2-2	ASSPRYTGELF
TRBV30	TRBJ2-5	AWSDPRDRVPY
TRBV6-5	TRBJ1-2	ASSSVNGYGYT
TRBV3-1/TRBV3-2	TRBJ1-1	ASSQGGQGTEAF
TRBV9	TRBJ1-1	ASSGRGHLNTEAF
TRBV5-5	TRBJ2-1	ASSLASGGWDEQF
TRBV21-1	TRBJ2-3	ASSKVSAQY
TRBV7-8	TRBJ1-6	ASSLVDRGNSPLH
TRBV5-5	TRBJ1-2	ASSLNRALGYGYT
TRBV3-1/TRBV3-2	TRBJ1-2	ASSQEGGPGYT
TRBV2	TRBJ1-6	ASTVLSYNSPLH
TRBV6-5	TRBJ1-2	ASRGTGNYGYT
TRBV15	TRBJ2-6	ATSRAVGANVLT
TRBV19	TRBJ2-3	ASTNGGASTDTQY